This TCR beta chain was recovered during a study of blood T cell repertoires in COVID-19. Background on the study: Samples representing acute and convalescent COVID-19 were sourced from the United States, Italy and Spain.

The germline V gene encodes CDR1 SGHAT and CDR2 FQNNGV. V was pared by 5 bases and J by 10 bases, with 23 bases between. The CDR3 length is 15 residues. Per the study methods: How many nucleated cells were present was estimated from reference gene primer amplification. This table comes from immunoSEQ multiplex PCR, and its TCRdb copy is limited to in-frame clones, with some not included. From that table come the V and J calls and clone size; the DNA was used to work out D and trimming. The sample yields some 150,000 clones, around 82% seen once. In this sample, this clone turned up a few times. The sequence was obtained from a man aged 55 to 70 with acute or convalescent COVID-19. The chain has TRBV11-2 and TRBJ2-5; D might be TRBD2 (5 bases). The sequencing input was peripheral blood. CDR3 amino acids: CASSQRLIGQESQYF. In DNA form, the CDR3 reads TGTGCCAGCAGCCAGCGGTTAATCGGGCAAGAAAGCCAGTACTTC.